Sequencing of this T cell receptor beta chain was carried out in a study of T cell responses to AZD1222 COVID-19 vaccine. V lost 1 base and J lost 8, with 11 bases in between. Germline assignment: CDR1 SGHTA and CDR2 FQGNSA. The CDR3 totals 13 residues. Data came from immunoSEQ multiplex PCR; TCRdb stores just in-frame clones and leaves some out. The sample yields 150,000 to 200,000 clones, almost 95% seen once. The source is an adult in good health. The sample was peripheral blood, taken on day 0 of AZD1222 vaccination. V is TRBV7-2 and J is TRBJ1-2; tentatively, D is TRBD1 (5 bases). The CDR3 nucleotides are TGTGCCAGCAGCTTAGGTACGGGGCGGGGCTACACCTTC. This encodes CASSLGTGRGYTF.